This TCR beta chain originates from a study of cytomegalovirus exposure and HLA in healthy donors. As for the study in general: Counted in an early data release were about 86 million unique TCRs from HLA-typed donors.

Participants comprised healthy donors of bone marrow. This CDR3 spans 16 amino acids. The J segment lost 0 bases and the V segment lost 5 bases, leaving 6 bases of the junction unmatched. Germline CDR1 reads SSHAT; CDR2 reads FNYEAQ (reference sequence). Note on this clone: The target antigen is unknown.

Points from the study as a whole: Approximately 17,000 TCR beta sequences were associated with HLA alleles at 0.05 false discovery rate in a later analysis. In a later analysis, a missense DCLRE1C variant was linked to TCR beta V- and J-gene trimming.

PCR employed 60 Vbeta and 13 Jbeta primers. Libraries were prepared by immunoSEQ multiplex PCR; TCRdb keeps only in-frame clonotypes and omits some of them. The repertoire consists of 35,000 to 50,000 clones, with approximately 80% occurring once and the leading ten covering 1.4%. The chain recombines TRBV7-7 with TRBJ2-5, with 10 bases lining up with TRBD2. The receptor comes from a man under 40 in good health and CMV-seronegative. The sequencing sample was made of PBMCs. In DNA, the CDR3 is TGTGCCAGCAGCCGACTAGCGGGTGTTTACCAAGAGACCCAGTACTTC. This codes for CASSRLAGVYQETQYF.